Here is one T cell receptor (beta chain) with its context. Its antigen is undetermined. This table comes from immunoSEQ multiplex PCR, and its TCRdb copy is limited to in-frame clones, with some not included. The sample holds about 60,000 clones, roughly 83% seen once. The data are from a study of a mutant IDH1 vaccine in newly diagnosed glioma. Study context: Vaccination followed radiotherapy alone by 4-6 weeks, or accompanied temozolomide cycles. Every participant had undergone radiotherapy, temozolomide, or both before, and most underwent both.

Specified time point: week 11, during vaccination. Doses comprised 300 ug of mutant IDH1 20-mer peptide each, plus topical imiquimod. CDR3 length: 15 amino acids. V shed 3 bases, J shed 8 bases, and the junction held 11 bases outside the gene matches. From germline, CDR1 is SGHRS and CDR2 YFSETQ. The specimen comprised PBMCs, sampled from a glioma patient whose treatment included an IDH1 peptide vaccine. The rearrangement uses TRBV5-1 and TRBJ1-2, with TRBD1 matching over 9 bases. This sequence originates from a woman aged 45-65 years with glioma. The CDR3 loop reads CASSSRDRALGGYTF. CDR3 in DNA: TGCGCCAGCAGCTCCAGGGACAGGGCCCTAGGGGGCTACACCTTC. The complete variable domain, with remaining parts taken from reference TRBV5-1 and TRBJ1-2, reads KAGVTQTPRYLIKTRGQQVTLSCSPISGHRSVSWYQQTPGQGLQFLFEYFSETQRNKGNFPGRFSGRQFSNSRSEMNVSTLELGDSALYLCASSSRDRALGGYTFGSGTRLTVV.